These 25 T cell receptor beta chains originate from one sample sequenced in a study of blood T cell repertoires in COVID-19 (dated by TCRdb to the early 2020s). Library creation used the immunoSEQ multiplex PCR assay. Entries here come from immuneACCESS through TCRdb and include only in-frame sequences with V and J called. Some clones fail to appear in such tables; in the studies checked, an unresolved V gene covers under half of the shortfall, and the cause of the remainder is unknown. This sample lists tens of thousands of clones; approximately 80% were detected once. 5% to 6% of the sample comes from the top ten. Sequencing was carried out using peripheral blood. The receptors originated from a man aged 70-80 years with acute or convalescent COVID-19.

The genes are TRBV18 and TRBJ1-1, with 7 positions matching TRBD1. Trimming cost V 0 bases and J 5 bases; bases outside gene matches: 12. The germline V gene encodes CDR1 KGHSH and CDR2 LQKENI. This CDR3 spans 17 amino acids. CDR3 loop: CASSPPGSGGGRTEAFF. Here the CDR3 DNA reads TGTGCCAGCTCACCACCGGGATCAGGGGGTGGTAGGACTGAAGCTTTCTTT.

CDR3 amino acids: CATRPGHHSGNTIYF. CDR3 nucleotides: TGTGCCACCAGACCGGGACACCACTCTGGAAACACCATATATTTT. V gene TRBV19 combines with J gene TRBJ1-3, with D possibly matching TRBD1 (6 bases). Germline V gives CDR1 LNHDA, CDR2 SQIVND (reference sequence). CDR3 length: 15 residues. The germline V and J ends were trimmed by 10 bases and 0 bases, with 16 bases remaining between them.

The genes are TRBV2 and TRBJ2-7, with 8 bases lining up with TRBD2. This CDR3 has 14 amino acids. The trim removed 6 bases at V and 1 base at J, leaving 5 bases unmatched. The germline V gene has CDR1 SNHLY and CDR2 FYNNEI. CDR3: CASRGLAGSYEQYF. The DNA of the CDR3 is TGTGCCAGCAGAGGCCTAGCGGGTTCCTACGAGCAGTACTTC.

The chain joins TRBV6-5 to TRBJ1-1; D call uncertain. V lost 6 bases, J lost 3 bases, and 11 bases lay in between. The CDR3 covers 13 residues. CDR1 and CDR2 from the germline V gene are MNHEY and SVGAGI. This CDR3 is CASSGGRDTEAFF. CDR3 DNA: TGTGCCAGCAGCGGAGGGCGGGACACTGAAGCTTTCTTT.

The chain links TRBV19 to TRBJ2-2; D remains unclear. This CDR3 has 14 residues. Germline loops: CDR1 LNHDA, CDR2 SQIVND (reference sequence). V lost 5 bases to trimming and J lost 2 bases, with 9 bases between them. This CDR3 is CASSLSLNTGELFF. The CDR3 coding sequence is TGTGCCAGTAGTCTAAGCTTAAACACCGGGGAGCTGTTTTTT. The whole variable domain, filled in from reference TRBV19 and TRBJ2-2, reads DGGITQSPKYLFRKEGQNVTLSCEQNLNHDAMYWYRQDPGQGLRLIYYSQIVNDFQKGDIAEGYSVSREKKESFPLTVTSAQKNPTAFYLCASSLSLNTGELFFGEGSRLTVL.

The chain employs TRBV3-1 (or the pseudogene TRBV3-2) and TRBJ1-2, with unresolved D. This CDR3 spans 13 amino acids. CDR1 and CDR2 (germline): LGHDT, YNNKEL (reference sequence). V dropped 2 bases and J dropped 6 bases, with 10 bases sitting between them. CDR3 in amino acids: CASSQLAMDGYTF. In DNA, the CDR3 is TGTGCCAGCAGCCAACTGGCCATGGATGGCTACACCTTC.

The chain combines TRBV5-1 with TRBJ2-5; D gene ambiguous. The V end was cut by 0 bases, the J end by 3 bases, with 3 bases between. This CDR3 region has 12 residues. Per germline, CDR1 SGHRS and CDR2 YFSETQ. The CDR3 here is CASSLAEETQYF. CDR3 in DNA: TGCGCCAGCAGCTTGGCGGAAGAGACCCAGTACTTC.

The J gene is TRBJ1-3, the V gene TRBV2; D unclear. The V gene lost 4 bases and the J gene lost 0 bases, with 7 bases spanning the gap. The CDR3 is 14 amino acids. CDR1 and CDR2 from the germline V gene are SNHLY and FYNNEI. Written as DNA, the CDR3 is TGTGCCAGCAGTGTTACACGCTCTGGAAACACCATATATTTT. Translating gives CASSVTRSGNTIYF.

The chain has TRBV6-2 or TRBV6-3 and TRBJ2-1; D might be TRBD2 (5 bases). The CDR3 is 15 amino acids. V lost 2 bases and J lost 10, with 18 bases in between. CDR1 is MNHEY and CDR2 is SVGEGT in the germline V gene. The CDR3 coding sequence is TGTGCCAGCAGTTACCGCGGACTGCTTTTAAGGGAGCAGTTCTTC. This translates into CASSYRGLLLREQFF.

The chain uses TRBV7-9 and TRBJ2-7; 9 bases align to TRBD1. Per the germline V gene, CDR1 is SEHNR and CDR2 is FQNEAQ (reference sequence). This CDR3 has 15 amino acids. Losses at the gene ends were 5 bases for V and 1 base for J; bases not matched to a gene: 6. The CDR3 nucleotides read TGTGCCAGCAGCCCCCCGGGACAGGGATCCTACGAGCAGTACTTC. Amino acid sequence: CASSPPGQGSYEQYF.

This rearrangement joins TRBV18 to TRBJ2-5; 10 bases are shared with TRBD1. Germline V gene lookup returns CDR1 KGHSH and CDR2 LQKENI. V shed 0 bases and J 3 bases; nucleotides not matched to a gene: 1. The CDR3 is 15 residues long. This CDR3 reads CASSPPGQGEETQYF. The CDR3 DNA reads as TGTGCCAGCTCACCACCCGGACAGGGGGAAGAGACCCAGTACTTC.

This chain joins TRBV29-1 and TRBJ1-2; 9 bases line up with TRBD1. The germline gives CDR1 SQVTM, CDR2 ANQGSEA. CDR3 length: 14 residues. V was pared by 6 bases and J by 6 bases, with 11 bases of the junction left unmatched. The CDR3 DNA reads as TGCAGCGTCGAGACAGGGGGTCGGGCTAATGGCTACACCTTC. Protein: CSVETGGRANGYTF.

The chain links TRBV4-1 to TRBJ1-2, with 10 bases that match TRBD1. Trimming cost V 1 base and J 7 bases; bases outside gene matches: 9. The CDR3 has 16 amino acids. Germline V gene sequence: CDR1 MGHRA, CDR2 YSYEKL. DNA for the CDR3: TGCGCCAGCAGCCAAGGGCCAGACAGGGGGCAGGGTGGCTACACCTTC. As protein: CASSQGPDRGQGGYTF.

The chain carries TRBV18 and TRBJ1-5; D may be TRBD1 (6 bases). The germline V gene encodes CDR1 KGHSH and CDR2 LQKENI. This CDR3 contains 17 residues. Trimming cost V 2 bases and J 0 bases, with 14 bases left between them. Written as DNA, the CDR3 is TGTGCCAGCTCACCAACTAGACAGGCATATAGCAATCAGCCCCAGCATTTT. This codes for CASSPTRQAYSNQPQHF. Drawing the rest from reference TRBV18 and TRBJ1-5, the complete variable domain is NAGVMQNPRHLVRRRGQEARLRCSPMKGHSHVYWYRQLPEEGLKFMVYLQKENIIDESGMPKERFSAEFPKEGPSILRIQQVVRGDSAAYFCASSPTRQAYSNQPQHFGDGTRLSIL.

This rearrangement joins TRBV6-6 to TRBJ1-1; TRBD1 might be the D (5 bases). Trimming stripped 6 bases from V and 0 bases from J, with 14 bases between. Germline CDR1 is MNHNY and CDR2 is SVGAGI (reference sequence). The CDR3 has 15 residues. The CDR3 is CASRGPTVMNTEAFF. CDR3 nucleotides: TGTGCCAGCAGGGGCCCGACAGTTATGAACACTGAAGCTTTCTTT.

V and J are TRBV19 and TRBJ2-3; perhaps TRBD2 as D (6 bases). The V end lost 5 bases, the J end lost 4 bases, and 13 bases lay between the germline ends. The length of the CDR3 is 14 residues. Germline V gene lookup returns CDR1 LNHDA and CDR2 SQIVND (reference sequence). CDR3 protein: CASSPARLADTQYF. DNA for the CDR3: TGTGCCAGTAGTCCAGCAAGACTAGCAGATACGCAGTATTTT.

This chain uses TRBV20-1 with TRBJ1-1; possibly TRBD1 for D (6 bases). The CDR3 spans 16 residues. Germline CDR1 is DFQATT and CDR2 is SNEGSKA (reference sequence). Trimming took 3 bases from V and 2 from J, leaving 19 bases between them. The CDR3 spells CSASRGITGPNTEAFF. The CDR3 DNA follows: TGCAGTGCTAGTCGGGGTATTACAGGGCCCAACACTGAAGCTTTCTTT.

The chain has TRBV2 and TRBJ1-4; D is perhaps TRBD1 (5 bases). The CDR3 spans 14 residues. V was trimmed by 7 bases and J by 7 bases, leaving 16 bases between them. Germline-derived CDR1 and CDR2 are SNHLY and FYNNEI. In nucleotides, the CDR3 is TGTGCCAGCACTATCCCCGGCGGGGCTGAAAAACTGTTTTTT. Protein sequence: CASTIPGGAEKLFF.

This clone was counted once. The V gene is TRBV7-9, the J gene TRBJ2-3; D is unresolved. Trimming removed 5 bases at V and 1 base at J, with 10 bases between. CDR3 length: 14 residues. CDR1 and CDR2 (germline): SEHNR, FQNEAQ (reference sequence). CDR3 sequence (DNA): TGTGCCAGCAGCGGAGTATCTGGCACAGATACGCAGTATTTT. It translates to CASSGVSGTDTQYF.

This sequence joins TRBV6-5 and TRBJ1-1; D is undetermined. V was pared by 5 bases and J by 3 bases, with 16 bases between. The V gene's germline CDR1 is MNHEY and CDR2 SVGAGI. The CDR3 sequence is 15 residues long. Here the CDR3 DNA reads TGTGCCAGCAGTAGGAAGGGAGGAGGAGACACTGAAGCTTTCTTT. Its protein product is CASSRKGGGDTEAFF.

The chain has TRBV9 and TRBJ1-5; D is unclear. Looked up from germline, CDR1 is SGDLS and CDR2 is YYNGEE. V lost 0 bases, J lost 7 bases, and 8 bases lay in between. CDR3 length equals 13 residues. CDR3 nucleotides: TGTGCCAGCAGCGTAGATCCGTCCCAGCCCCAGCATTTT. It translates to CASSVDPSQPQHF.

This rearrangement joins TRBV3-1 (or the pseudogene TRBV3-2) to TRBJ2-5, with 7 nucleotides matching TRBD2. Per the germline V gene, CDR1 is LGHDT and CDR2 is YNNKEL (reference sequence). J was trimmed by 3 bases and V by 4 bases; bases with no gene match: 8. The length of the CDR3 is 15 residues. CDR3 protein: CASSPSGAGEETQYF. The CDR3, as DNA: TGTGCCAGCAGCCCGTCCGGTGCGGGGGAAGAGACCCAGTACTTC.

J is TRBJ2-1 and V is TRBV9; perhaps TRBD1 as D (6 bases). Trimming took 4 bases from V and 6 from J, leaving 14 bases between them. Germline V gene data show CDR1 as SGDLS and CDR2 as YYNGEE. This CDR3 comprises 14 residues. The CDR3 here is CASSKTGSRNEQFF. CDR3 DNA: TGTGCCAGCAGCAAAACAGGGTCCCGCAATGAGCAGTTCTTC.

The rearrangement joins TRBV6-8 to TRBJ1-4; a possible D gene is TRBD1 (5 bases). Germline CDR1 MNHGY, CDR2 SAAAGT. Trimming cost V 7 bases and J 3 bases, with 21 bases left between them. The CDR3 has 17 amino acids. The CDR3 DNA sequence: TGTGCCAGCAACCTGGGCAGGGAGGGCAGACCTAATGAAAAACTGTTTTTT. Protein product: CASNLGREGRPNEKLFF.

V is TRBV7-8 and J is TRBJ2-1, with TRBD2 identical over 7 bases. Per the germline V gene, CDR1 is SGHVS and CDR2 is FQNEAQ. This CDR3 spans 14 amino acids. V dropped 5 bases and J dropped 4; count of bases not matched to a gene: 5. CDR3 region: CASSQGLSYNEQFF. The CDR3 DNA is TGTGCCAGCAGCCAGGGACTATCATACAATGAGCAGTTCTTC.